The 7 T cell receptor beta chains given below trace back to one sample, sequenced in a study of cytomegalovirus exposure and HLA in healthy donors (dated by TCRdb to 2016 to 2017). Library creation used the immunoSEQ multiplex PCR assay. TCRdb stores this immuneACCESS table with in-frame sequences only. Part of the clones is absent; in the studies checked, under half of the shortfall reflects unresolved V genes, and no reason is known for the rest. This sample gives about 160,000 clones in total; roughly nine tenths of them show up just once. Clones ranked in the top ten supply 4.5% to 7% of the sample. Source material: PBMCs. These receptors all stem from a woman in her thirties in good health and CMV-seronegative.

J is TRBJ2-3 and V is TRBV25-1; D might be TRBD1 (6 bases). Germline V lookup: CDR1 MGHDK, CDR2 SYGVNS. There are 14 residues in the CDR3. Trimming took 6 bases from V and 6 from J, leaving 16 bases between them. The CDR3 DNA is TGTGCCAGCAGGGGGGCACCCTTATTGGATACGCAGTATTTT. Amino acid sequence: CASRGAPLLDTQYF.

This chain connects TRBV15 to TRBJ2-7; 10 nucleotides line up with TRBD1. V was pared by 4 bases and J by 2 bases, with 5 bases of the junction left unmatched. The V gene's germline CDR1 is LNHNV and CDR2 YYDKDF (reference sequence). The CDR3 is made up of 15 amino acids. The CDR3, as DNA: TGTGCCACCAGCACCTCCGGGACAGGGGCCTACGAGCAGTACTTC. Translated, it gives CATSTSGTGAYEQYF.

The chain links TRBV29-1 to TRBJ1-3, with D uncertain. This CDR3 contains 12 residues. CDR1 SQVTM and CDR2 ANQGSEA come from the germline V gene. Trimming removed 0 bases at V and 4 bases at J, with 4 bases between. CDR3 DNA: TGCAGCGTTGAAGATGCCGGAAACACCATATATTTT. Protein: CSVEDAGNTIYF.

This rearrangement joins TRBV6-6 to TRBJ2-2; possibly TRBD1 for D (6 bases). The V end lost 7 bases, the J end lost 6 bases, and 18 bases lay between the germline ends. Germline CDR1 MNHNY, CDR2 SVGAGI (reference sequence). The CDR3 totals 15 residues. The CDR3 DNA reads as TGTGCCAGCACCCTTACCCATCAGGGGTCCGGGGAGCTGTTTTTT. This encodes CASTLTHQGSGELFF.

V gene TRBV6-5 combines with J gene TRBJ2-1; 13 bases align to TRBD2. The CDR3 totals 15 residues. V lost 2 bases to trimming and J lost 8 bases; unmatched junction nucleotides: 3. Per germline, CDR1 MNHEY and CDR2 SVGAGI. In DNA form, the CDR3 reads TGTGCCAGCAGTTACGAACTAGCGGGAGGGCATGAGCAGTTCTTC. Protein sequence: CASSYELAGGHEQFF.

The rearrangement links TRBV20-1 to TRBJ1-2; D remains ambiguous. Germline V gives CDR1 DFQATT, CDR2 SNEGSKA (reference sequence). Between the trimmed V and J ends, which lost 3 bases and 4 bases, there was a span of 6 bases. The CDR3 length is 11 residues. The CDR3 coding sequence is TGCAGTGCTAGTAGTCCCTATGGCTACACCTTC. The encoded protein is CSASSPYGYTF.

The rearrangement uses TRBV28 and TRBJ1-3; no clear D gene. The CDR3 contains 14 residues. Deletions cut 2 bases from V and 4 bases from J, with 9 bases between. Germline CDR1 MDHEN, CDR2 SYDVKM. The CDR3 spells CASSLSLTGNTIYF. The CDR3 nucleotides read TGTGCCAGCAGTTTAAGTCTTACCGGAAACACCATATATTTT.